Shown below are 25 T cell receptor beta chains from a single sample sequenced in a study of blood T cell repertoires in COVID-19. Profiled with immunoSEQ multiplex PCR; TCRdb holds only in-frame clones, not every one. The sample holds hundreds of thousands of clones, just under 90% seen once. Sequencing was carried out using peripheral blood. The receptors originated from a woman in her twenties or thirties with COVID-19, enrolled during active disease.

V gene TRBV7-9 combines with J gene TRBJ2-5; possibly TRBD1 for D (5 bases). This CDR3 comprises 15 residues. The germline V gene encodes CDR1 SEHNR and CDR2 FQNEAQ (reference sequence). V was trimmed by 3 bases and J by 0 bases, leaving 11 bases between them. CDR3 coding DNA: TGTGCCAGCAGCTTCCGTCAGGGAAACCAAGAGACCCAGTACTTC. Its translation is CASSFRQGNQETQYF.

This clone appeared once. The chain recombines TRBV28 with TRBJ1-2; TRBD1 agrees at 8 bases. The CDR3 consists of 15 residues. V lost 3 bases to trimming and J lost 6 bases; unmatched junction nucleotides: 9. CDR1 MDHEN and CDR2 SYDVKM come from the germline V gene. CDR3 DNA: TGTGCCAGCAGTTTGGTCGTTCAACAGGGGGATGGCTACACCTTC. Translating it yields CASSLVVQQGDGYTF.

V usage is TRBV9 and J usage is TRBJ2-5, with 8 bases fitting TRBD1. This CDR3 contains 16 residues. The ends lost 3 bases at V and 5 bases at J; junction bases unmatched: 12. CDR1 and CDR2 from the germline V gene are SGDLS and YYNGEE. The CDR3 nucleotides read TGTGCCAGCAGCGGAGGCGGACAGGGAGGTTTGGAGACCCAGTACTTC. Amino acid sequence: CASSGGGQGGLETQYF.

The genes are TRBV5-1 and TRBJ1-2; weak D call: TRBD1 (6 bases). The CDR3 spans 13 residues. Germline CDR1 is SGHRS and CDR2 is YFSETQ. The V end lost 4 bases, the J end lost 8 bases, and 15 bases lay between the germline ends. CDR3 coding DNA: TGCGCCAGCAGCGTCCTACAGGGTTTCGGCTACACCTTC. This encodes CASSVLQGFGYTF.

The V gene is TRBV10-3, the J gene TRBJ2-7, with 9 bases identical to TRBD2. V shed 7 bases, J shed 4 bases, and the junction held 8 bases outside the gene matches. Germline CDR1 and CDR2: ENHRY and SYGVKD. CDR3 length: 14 residues. CDR3 sequence reads: CAIMQAGGRYEQYF. The CDR3 coding sequence is TGTGCCATCATGCAGGCGGGGGGGCGTTACGAGCAGTACTTC.

Concerning this clone: One end of the junction fails to match germline, which may point to a read error. This chain links TRBV6-5 with TRBJ1-2, with D perhaps matching TRBD1 (6 bases). Germline V gene data show CDR1 as MNHEY and CDR2 as SVGAGI. The CDR3 length is 15 residues. CDR3 DNA: TGTGCCAGCAAAATGGGGAGGGGGTCCTACTACGGCTACACCTTC. Translating it yields CASKMGRGSYYGYTF.

The V call is TRBV4-1, the J call TRBJ1-1; TRBD1 aligns across 9 bases. CDR3 size: 16 residues. Germline loops: CDR1 MGHRA, CDR2 YSYEKL. The ends lost 4 bases at V and 0 bases at J; junction bases unmatched: 6. Here the CDR3 DNA reads TGCGCCAGCAGCCCTTCTACAGGGGGCTTGAACACTGAAGCTTTCTTT. It codes for CASSPSTGGLNTEAFF.

The chain joins TRBV28 to TRBJ2-6; D is unresolved. The CDR3 consists of 14 residues. The germline CDR1 and CDR2 sequences are MDHEN and SYDVKM. Trimming cost V 3 bases and J 1 base, with 4 bases left between them. CDR3 bases: TGTGCCAGCAGTTTCCAGTCTGGGGCCAACGTCCTGACTTTC. Residues: CASSFQSGANVLTF.

This rearrangement joins TRBV5-1 to TRBJ2-1; the D is unclear. Trimming cost V 0 bases and J 6 bases, with 10 bases left between them. Germline values: CDR1 SGHRS, CDR2 YFSETQ. The CDR3 extends over 14 amino acids. The DNA for the CDR3 is TGCGCCAGCAGCTTGGGGGTTTCGGGCAATGAGCAGTTCTTC. This codes for CASSLGVSGNEQFF.

The chain combines TRBV21-1 with TRBJ2-2; the D call in the table, TRBD2, was not verified against the DNA. TRBV21-1 is a recognized pseudogene. The CDR3 is 18 amino acids. This CDR3 reads CASSSKAGGPTNTGELFF. In DNA, the CDR3 is TGTGCCAGCAGCAGTAAAGCGGGGGGCCCTACGAACACCGGGGAGCTGTTTTTT.

The chain has TRBV28 and TRBJ2-3; 15 bases match TRBD2. Germline V gene lookup returns CDR1 MDHEN and CDR2 SYDVKM. This CDR3 has 17 residues. After removal of 5 bases from V and 2 bases from J, the junction contained 5 bases not matched to a gene. The CDR3, as DNA: TGTGCCAGCAGTCTGGGACTAGCGGGGGGCCCCACAGATACGCAGTATTTT. Translated: CASSLGLAGGPTDTQYF.

This clone was counted once. The genes are TRBV5-4 and TRBJ2-2; D is perhaps TRBD2 (6 bases). The CDR3 loop spans 16 amino acids. Per germline, CDR1 SGHNT and CDR2 YYREEE (reference sequence). Trimming stripped 7 bases from V and 3 bases from J, with 19 bases between. The DNA for the CDR3 is TGTGCCAGCGCCTCTCGGGGCAGCGGGCACACCGGGGAGCTGTTTTTT. Residues: CASASRGSGHTGELFF.

J is TRBJ1-1 and V is TRBV10-3; D not certain. Trimming pared 6 bases from V and 4 bases from J, leaving 15 bases between. Germline loops: CDR1 ENHRY, CDR2 SYGVKD. The CDR3 is 14 residues long. The CDR3 DNA is TGTGCCATCAGCCAACCCGGGAGCGGCACTGAAGCTTTCTTT. This gives the protein CAISQPGSGTEAFF.

The J gene is TRBJ1-4, the V gene TRBV18; 7 bases match TRBD1. The germline gives CDR1 KGHSH, CDR2 LQKENI. After removal of 5 bases from V and 4 bases from J, the junction contained 7 bases not matched to a gene. This CDR3 spans 15 amino acids. This CDR3 is CASSTSTGYNEKLFF. As DNA, the CDR3 is TGTGCCAGCTCAACCTCGACAGGGTATAATGAAAAACTGTTTTTT.

The chain links TRBV6-2 or TRBV6-3 to TRBJ2-3, with 8 nucleotides matching TRBD1. The CDR3 covers 17 residues. Germline trimming cut 5 bases from V and 1 base from J; bases unmatched to any gene: 11. Germline lookup yields CDR1 MNHEY and CDR2 SVGEGT. Here the CDR3 reads CASSRTGLPLGTDTQYF. The CDR3 coding sequence is TGTGCCAGCAGTCGGACAGGGCTGCCCCTGGGCACAGATACGCAGTATTTT.

The rearrangement uses TRBV6-1 and TRBJ2-7, with 9 bases that match TRBD1. The CDR3 is 15 amino acids. J lost 3 bases, V lost 0 bases, and 3 bases had no gene match. CDR1 and CDR2 (germline): MNHNS, SASEGT. CDR3 amino acids: CASSEALTGGYEQYV. The CDR3 region has the DNA TGTGCCAGCAGTGAAGCTCTGACAGGGGGCTACGAGCAGTACGTC.

The J gene is TRBJ1-2, the V gene TRBV27, with 7 positions matching TRBD1. This CDR3 is 14 amino acids long. Looked up from germline, CDR1 is MNHEY and CDR2 is SMNVEV (reference sequence). The ends lost 4 bases at V and 6 bases at J; junction bases unmatched: 8. CDR3 sequence: CASSSLGQIHGYTF. The CDR3 bases are TGTGCCAGCAGTTCACTGGGACAGATCCATGGCTACACCTTC.

This chain connects TRBV24-1 to TRBJ1-5; D ambiguous. The CDR3 contains 17 residues. The germline V gene has CDR1 KGHDR and CDR2 SFDVKD. The V end lost 2 bases, the J end lost 0 bases, and 13 bases lay between the germline ends. CDR3 in amino acids: CATSDSLDGNSNQPQHF. The CDR3 region has the DNA TGTGCCACCAGTGATTCCTTGGACGGGAATAGCAATCAGCCCCAGCATTTT.

On this clone: One junction end does not reproduce the germline sequence, and a read error may be involved. The chain joins TRBV7-7 to TRBJ1-5, with a tentative D call TRBD1 (5 bases). This CDR3 has 9 residues. CDR1 is SSHAT and CDR2 is FNYEAQ in the germline V gene (reference sequence). The CDR3 bases are TGTGCTAGCAGCCCGAGCGGGGGTTTT. Translating it yields CASSPSGGF.

This clone was picked up a small number of times. The V and J genes are TRBV9 and TRBJ1-2; no definite D call. This CDR3 has 13 residues. The V gene lost 0 bases and the J gene lost 6 bases, with 9 bases spanning the gap. The germline V gene encodes CDR1 SGDLS and CDR2 YYNGEE. The CDR3 protein is CASSVVSLHGYTF. The CDR3 bases are TGTGCCAGCAGCGTAGTTAGTTTACATGGCTACACCTTC.

The chain joins TRBV28 to TRBJ2-7; 8 bases map to TRBD1. The germline V gene has CDR1 MDHEN and CDR2 SYDVKM. V lost 6 bases to trimming and J lost 6 bases; unmatched junction nucleotides: 7. The CDR3 runs to 13 residues. As DNA, the CDR3 is TGTGCCAGCAGCCAGCAGGGGGCTCGCGAGCAGTACGTC. This gives the protein CASSQQGAREQYV.

V and J are TRBV13 and TRBJ1-4, with D hard to call. Germline V gene lookup returns CDR1 PRHDT and CDR2 FYEKMQ (reference sequence). Trimming stripped 4 bases from V and 3 bases from J, with 12 bases between. The CDR3 extends over 15 amino acids. CDR3 sequence reads: CASSSYTPANEKLFF. The DNA for the CDR3 is TGTGCCAGCAGCTCTTACACCCCAGCTAATGAAAAACTGTTTTTT.

The chain employs TRBV7-7 and TRBJ2-3; 8 positions agree with TRBD1. CDR1 and CDR2 (germline): SSHAT, FNYEAQ (reference sequence). Trimming took 5 bases from V and 6 from J; bases not matched to a gene: 4. This CDR3 region has 13 residues. The CDR3 coding sequence is TGTGCCAGCAGCGATACAGGGGGTGATACGCAGTATTTT. It codes for CASSDTGGDTQYF.

This clone occurred once. The chain joins TRBV29-1 to TRBJ1-3; 9 bases map to TRBD1. The J segment lost 0 bases and the V segment lost 3 bases, leaving 3 bases of the junction unmatched. CDR1 is SQVTM and CDR2 is ANQGSEA in the germline V gene. The CDR3 totals 15 residues. The CDR3 loop reads CSVEGQGSSGNTIYF. The CDR3 DNA reads as TGCAGCGTTGAGGGACAGGGATCCTCTGGAAACACCATATATTTT.

The J gene is TRBJ1-1, the V gene TRBV5-6, with D maybe TRBD1 (6 bases). Germline V lookup: CDR1 SGHDT, CDR2 YYEEEE. The CDR3 totals 15 residues. The V gene lost 4 bases and the J gene lost 5 bases, with 18 bases spanning the gap. CDR3 residues: CASSALDRFVTEAFF. Written as DNA, the CDR3 is TGTGCCAGCAGCGCACTAGACAGGTTTGTGACTGAAGCTTTCTTT.